Each of the 23 T cell receptor beta chains below was sequenced from the same sample in a study of cytomegalovirus exposure and HLA in healthy donors. With 60 Vbeta and 13 Jbeta primers, the PCR was carried out. Clones were read by immunoSEQ multiplex PCR, and TCRdb kept only the in-frame ones, dropping some. The table has more than 140,000 clones, around 79% seen once; the top ten hold over 0.6%. The material sequenced was PBMCs. These receptors all come from a male donor in good health and CMV-seronegative.

This clone came up a few times. This sequence joins TRBV6-6 and TRBJ1-2; 7 bases line up with TRBD1. Germline trimming cut 10 bases from V and 5 bases from J; bases unmatched to any gene: 10. This CDR3 region has 13 residues. The germline V gene has CDR1 MNHNY and CDR2 SVGAGI (reference sequence). For the CDR3, the DNA is TGTGCCACCTCGGACAGGACGCCTTATGGCTACACCTTC. It codes for CATSDRTPYGYTF.

This clone was counted between two and nine times. V gene TRBV5-6 combines with J gene TRBJ2-1; TRBD2 aligns across 7 bases. In germline, CDR1 is SGHDT, CDR2 YYEEEE. This CDR3 has 15 residues. V shed 0 bases and J 6 bases; nucleotides not matched to a gene: 6. The CDR3 is CASSLDGRRINEQFF. The CDR3 DNA reads as TGTGCCAGCAGCTTGGACGGGAGGCGAATCAATGAGCAGTTCTTC.

The chain joins TRBV18 to TRBJ1-1, with 9 bases that match TRBD1. There are 14 residues in the CDR3. V was pared by 5 bases and J by 4 bases, with 5 bases of the junction left unmatched. The germline gives CDR1 KGHSH, CDR2 LQKENI. Here the CDR3 DNA reads TGTGCCAGCTCAGACCGGGACAGGGTCACTGAAGCTTTCTTT. Amino acids: CASSDRDRVTEAFF. Supplemented by reference TRBV18 and TRBJ1-1, the full variable domain reads NAGVMQNPRHLVRRRGQEARLRCSPMKGHSHVYWYRQLPEEGLKFMVYLQKENIIDESGMPKERFSAEFPKEGPSILRIQQVVRGDSAAYFCASSDRDRVTEAFFGQGTRLTVV.

This chain joins TRBV29-1 and TRBJ2-3; 10 bases agree with TRBD1. This CDR3 contains 14 residues. V shed 7 bases and J 6 bases; nucleotides not matched to a gene: 10. CDR1 and CDR2 from the germline V gene are SQVTM and ANQGSEA. CDR3 nucleotide sequence: TGCAGCGCCCGACCGGGACAGGGGCAGGATACGCAGTATTTT. It translates to CSARPGQGQDTQYF.

The V and J genes are TRBV9 and TRBJ1-2, with 7 positions matching TRBD1. Germline V gene sequence: CDR1 SGDLS, CDR2 YYNGEE. Unmatched junction bases numbered 10, after V lost 4 bases and J lost 4 bases. The CDR3 has 15 amino acids. CDR3 in amino acids: CASSPGGGTVYGYTF. The DNA for the CDR3 is TGTGCCAGCAGCCCCGGCGGAGGGACAGTCTATGGCTACACCTTC.

In DNA form, the CDR3 reads TGCGCCAGCAGCTGGCGGGCTTCAGAAGGGACTGAAGCTTTCTTT. Encoded protein: CASSWRASEGTEAFF. The V call is TRBV5-1, the J call TRBJ1-1; D is undetermined. V lost 3 bases and J 5 bases, leaving 17 bases between the germline ends. Germline CDR1 is SGHRS and CDR2 is YFSETQ. The CDR3 is 15 amino acids.

This chain joins TRBV5-1 and TRBJ2-3, with D tentatively TRBD2 (6 bases). CDR1 is SGHRS, CDR2 YFSETQ, per germline. CDR3 length: 14 residues. The germline V and J ends were trimmed by 2 bases and 4 bases, with 11 bases remaining between them. The CDR3 DNA sequence: TGCGCCAGCAGCTTCTTGGAGGGTCCAGATACGCAGTATTTT. Residues: CASSFLEGPDTQYF.

The chain employs TRBV30 and TRBJ2-1; D may be TRBD2 (6 bases). The CDR3 extends over 14 amino acids. Germline loops: CDR1 GTSNPN, CDR2 SVGIG (reference sequence). The V and J ends lost 3 bases and 0 bases respectively, with 9 bases between them. CDR3 residues: CAWRGGISYNEQFF. The CDR3 region has the DNA TGTGCCTGGAGGGGCGGGATCTCCTACAATGAGCAGTTCTTC.

V usage is TRBV4-3 and J usage is TRBJ1-4; 9 bases fit TRBD1. V lost 1 base, J lost 7 bases, and 4 bases stayed unmatched. The CDR3 covers 15 residues. Germline CDR1 is LGHNA and CDR2 is YSLEER. Here the CDR3 reads CASSQAWGQGEKLFF. The DNA for the CDR3 is TGCGCCAGCAGCCAAGCGTGGGGACAGGGTGAAAAACTGTTTTTT.

V is TRBV11-1 and J is TRBJ2-3; 9 nucleotides line up with TRBD2. Germline V gene lookup returns CDR1 SGHAT and CDR2 FQDESV (reference sequence). The CDR3 spans 15 residues. V trimming: 2 bases; J trimming: 3 bases; junction bases outside the gene matches: 3. The CDR3 DNA reads TGTGCCAGCAGCTTACTAGCGGGGACGACAGATACGCAGTATTTT. It yields the protein CASSLLAGTTDTQYF.

The chain carries TRBV7-3 and TRBJ2-5; 7 nucleotides align to TRBD1. CDR3 size: 15 residues. Germline CDR1 SGHTA, CDR2 FQGTGA. Trimming removed 5 bases from V and 6 bases from J; junction bases left unmatched: 12. The CDR3 here is CASSTSSTGRQTQYF. DNA for the CDR3: TGTGCCAGCAGCACCTCCTCGACAGGGCGTCAGACCCAGTACTTC.

The chain is built from TRBV4-1 and TRBJ1-5; D perhaps matches TRBD1 (6 bases). Trimming took off 2 bases at V and 3 bases at J, with 14 bases between the two ends. Germline CDR1 is MGHRA and CDR2 is YSYEKL. The CDR3 contains 16 residues. The CDR3 loop is CASSQYKDSPNQPQHF. CDR3 DNA sequence: TGCGCCAGCAGCCAATACAAGGACAGCCCCAATCAGCCCCAGCATTTT.

The chain combines TRBV7-8 with TRBJ1-1; D may be TRBD1 (6 bases). This CDR3 has 15 amino acids. CDR1 is SGHVS, CDR2 FQNEAQ, per germline. V lost 2 bases to trimming and J lost 4 bases, with 14 bases between them. The CDR3 loop reads CASSLRFRGPTEAFF. CDR3 nucleotide sequence: TGTGCCAGCAGCTTACGGTTCAGGGGTCCCACTGAAGCTTTCTTT.

The chain couples TRBV7-8 to TRBJ2-7; maybe TRBD2 (6 bases). In germline, CDR1 is SGHVS, CDR2 FQNEAQ. V was pared by 3 bases and J by 4 bases, with 13 bases between. The CDR3 consists of 14 residues. The CDR3 bases are TGTGCCAGCAGCTTGCGGGGTTTACGGTACGAGCAGTACTTC. Its protein product is CASSLRGLRYEQYF.

DNA of the CDR3: TGCGCCAGCAGCCCTCAAACTAGCGGGGACCACAATGAGCAGTTCTTC. It translates to CASSPQTSGDHNEQFF. The chain employs TRBV4-3 and TRBJ2-1, with 10 bases aligning to TRBD2. The ends lost 4 bases at V and 5 bases at J; junction bases unmatched: 8. The CDR3 is made up of 16 amino acids. The V gene's germline CDR1 is LGHNA and CDR2 YSLEER.

The chain couples TRBV5-4 to TRBJ2-7; TRBD2 matches 12 bases. Trimming took 4 bases from V and 6 from J; bases not matched to a gene: 11. This CDR3 contains 16 residues. The V gene's germline CDR1 is SGHNT and CDR2 YYREEE (reference sequence). The CDR3 here is CASSASGTSGPGEQYF. In nucleotides, the CDR3 is TGTGCCAGCAGCGCCAGCGGGACTAGCGGGCCTGGCGAGCAGTACTTC. The entire variable domain, with the rest obtained from reference TRBV5-4 and TRBJ2-7, is as follows: ETGVTQSPTHLIKTRGQQVTLRCSSQSGHNTVSWYQQALGQGPQFIFQYYREEENGRGNFPPRFSGLQFPNYSSELNVNALELDDSALYLCASSASGTSGPGEQYFGPGTRLTVT.

A remark on this clone: One end of the junction fails to match germline, which may point to a read error. This sequence joins TRBV7-9 and TRBJ1-2; 12 bases are a match to TRBD1. The CDR3 runs 16 residues. Germline V CDR1 and CDR2: SEHNR, FQNEAQ (reference sequence). DNA of the CDR3: TGTTCCAGCAGCTCCTGGGACAGGGGGCGCTCCTATGGCTACACCTTC. It codes for CSSSSWDRGRSYGYTF. The full variable domain, completed using reference TRBV7-9 and TRBJ1-2, is DTGVSQNPRHKITKRGQNVTFRCDPISEHNRLYWYRQTLGQGPEFLTYFQNEAQLEKSRLLSDRFSAERPKGSFSTLEIQRTEQGDSAMYLCSSSSWDRGRSYGYTFGSGTRLTVV.

The gene calls are TRBV10-3 and TRBJ1-1, with D maybe TRBD1 (5 bases). The CDR3 has 17 residues. V was clipped by 1 base and J by 2 bases, with 17 bases between them. Germline CDR1 ENHRY, CDR2 SYGVKD. The CDR3 DNA reads TGTGCCATCAGTGAGTGCAGGGAAGTTTCATCCAACACTGAAGCTTTCTTT. It encodes CAISECREVSSNTEAFF.

This clone showed up just once. The junction and the germline gene differ at one end; a read error may be behind it. The V gene is TRBV7-9, the J gene TRBJ2-6; 10 bases are shared with TRBD2. This CDR3 has 13 residues. In germline, CDR1 is SEHNR, CDR2 FQNEAQ (reference sequence). CDR3 DNA: TGTTCCAGCGGGAGGGCTGGGGCCAACGTCCTGACTTTC. Amino acids: CSSGRAGANVLTF.

The V gene is TRBV19, the J gene TRBJ1-5; 8 positions agree with TRBD1. The CDR3 has 16 residues. The V gene end was trimmed by 8 bases and the J gene end by 3 bases; junction bases not matched to a gene: 12. Germline V gene data show CDR1 as LNHDA and CDR2 as SQIVND (reference sequence). CDR3 coding DNA: TGTGCCAGTCATCATTCCGGGACAGGAAACAATCAGCCCCAGCATTTT. Its translation is CASHHSGTGNNQPQHF.

J is TRBJ2-3 and V is TRBV18, with 10 bases fitting TRBD2. Germline V gene lookup returns CDR1 KGHSH and CDR2 LQKENI. The CDR3 is made up of 16 amino acids. Trimming removed 0 bases from V and 4 bases from J; junction bases left unmatched: 4. CDR3 amino acids: CASSPPYLAGADTQYF. The CDR3 coding sequence is TGTGCCAGCTCACCACCGTATCTAGCGGGGGCAGATACGCAGTATTTT.

The CDR3 here is CASSFRDSRGYTF. CDR3 coding DNA: TGTGCCAGCAGCTTTAGGGACAGTCGTGGCTACACCTTC. The V call is TRBV7-2, the J call TRBJ1-2; 7 bases are a match to TRBD1. Germline assignment: CDR1 SGHTA and CDR2 FQGNSA. The CDR3 is made up of 13 amino acids. With 3 bases clipped from V and 7 bases from J, the junction kept 5 bases outside the gene matches.

This chain uses TRBV2 with TRBJ1-1; D unclear. CDR1 and CDR2 (germline): SNHLY, FYNNEI. Trimming stripped 6 bases from V and 8 bases from J, with 10 bases between. This CDR3 spans 11 amino acids. DNA of the CDR3: TGTGCCAGCAGGAGGGATGGGGAAGCTTTCTTT. Protein product: CASRRDGEAFF.